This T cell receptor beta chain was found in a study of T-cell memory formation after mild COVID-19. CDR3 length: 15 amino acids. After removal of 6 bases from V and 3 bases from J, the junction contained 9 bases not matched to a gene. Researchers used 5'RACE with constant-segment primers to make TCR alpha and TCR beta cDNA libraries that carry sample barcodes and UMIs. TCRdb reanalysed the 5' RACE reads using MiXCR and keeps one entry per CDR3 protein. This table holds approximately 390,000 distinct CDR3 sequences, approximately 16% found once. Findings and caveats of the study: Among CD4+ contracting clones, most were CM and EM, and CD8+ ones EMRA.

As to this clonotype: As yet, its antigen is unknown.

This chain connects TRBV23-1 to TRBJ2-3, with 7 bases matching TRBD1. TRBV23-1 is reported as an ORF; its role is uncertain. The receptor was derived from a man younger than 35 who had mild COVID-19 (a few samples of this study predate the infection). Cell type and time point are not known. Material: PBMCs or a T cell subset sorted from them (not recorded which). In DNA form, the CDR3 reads TGCGCCAGCAGCCAGAACCCGGACAGGACAGATACGCAGTATTTT. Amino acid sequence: CASSQNPDRTDTQYF.